The 29 T cell receptor beta chains presented below share a single source sample, sequenced in a study of a mutant IDH1 vaccine in newly diagnosed glioma. Time point noted: week 23, last vaccination. Doses comprised 300 ug of mutant IDH1 20-mer peptide each, plus topical imiquimod. These receptors are not linked to any known antigen. Sequencing was performed with immunoSEQ multiplex PCR; in TCRdb, only in-frame clones are kept and a portion is missing. The sample includes approximately 79,000 clones, approximately 85% of them seen just once. Source: PBMCs, taken from a glioma patient whose treatment included an IDH1 peptide vaccine. The origin of the receptors is a woman between 45 and 60 years old with glioma.

V is TRBV5-4 and J is TRBJ2-5; 10 nucleotides match TRBD1. The CDR3 runs 16 residues. V lost 0 bases and J lost 2; bases outside the gene matches: 4. The germline gives CDR1 SGHNT, CDR2 YYREEE (reference sequence). CDR3 in amino acids: CASSLGLGQGQETQYF. The CDR3 region has the DNA TGTGCCAGCAGCTTGGGATTGGGACAGGGGCAAGAGACCCAGTACTTC.

The rearrangement joins TRBV6-5 to TRBJ1-1; 7 nucleotides line up with TRBD1. Germline V lookup: CDR1 MNHEY, CDR2 SVGAGI. This CDR3 spans 14 amino acids. V shed 7 bases and J 4 bases; nucleotides not matched to a gene: 9. This CDR3 is CASIGRQGGTEAFF. The CDR3 DNA reads as TGTGCCAGCATCGGACGACAGGGAGGCACTGAAGCTTTCTTT.

This chain joins TRBV11-2 and TRBJ2-7, with unresolved D. The CDR3 spans 13 residues. V shed 1 base and J shed 7 bases, with 11 bases lying between them. Germline V gene lookup returns CDR1 SGHAT and CDR2 FQNNGV. The CDR3 nucleotides read TGTGCCAGCAGCTTAGGTCGCCCGTATGAGCAGTACTTC. This gives the protein CASSLGRPYEQYF.

The chain has TRBV7-9 and TRBJ1-1; D gene unclear. The V gene's germline CDR1 is SEHNR and CDR2 FQNEAQ (reference sequence). V was cut by 0 bases and J by 7 bases, with 9 bases left in between. The CDR3 is made up of 13 amino acids. In nucleotides, the CDR3 is TGTGCCAGCAGCTTAGCCGGACTCTTTGAAGCTTTCTTT. Translation gives CASSLAGLFEAFF.

This chain joins TRBV2 and TRBJ1-6; 7 bases align to TRBD1. The CDR3 loop spans 15 amino acids. Germline CDR1 is SNHLY and CDR2 is FYNNEI. J was trimmed by 6 bases and V by 6 bases; bases with no gene match: 8. As DNA, the CDR3 is TGTGCCAGCAGACAAGACAGGGTGTTTAATTCACCCCTCCACTTT. Its translation: CASRQDRVFNSPLHF.

The chain combines TRBV5-1 with TRBJ1-1; 9 bases agree with TRBD1. Germline CDR1 is SGHRS and CDR2 is YFSETQ. Germline trimming cut 2 bases from V and 5 bases from J; bases unmatched to any gene: 4. The CDR3 is 14 amino acids. The CDR3 loop is CASSFGTGRTEAFF. CDR3 DNA sequence: TGCGCCAGCAGCTTCGGGACAGGGCGGACTGAAGCTTTCTTT. Combining the CDR3 with reference TRBV5-1 and TRBJ1-1 gives the whole variable domain KAGVTQTPRYLIKTRGQQVTLSCSPISGHRSVSWYQQTPGQGLQFLFEYFSETQRNKGNFPGRFSGRQFSNSRSEMNVSTLELGDSALYLCASSFGTGRTEAFFGQGTRLTVV.

About this clone itself: At one of its ends the junction is not consistent with the germline gene, which may arise from a read error. The chain has TRBV7-7 and TRBJ2-5; tentative D call: TRBD2 (5 bases). This CDR3 has 15 residues. The germline V gene encodes CDR1 SSHAT and CDR2 FNYEAQ (reference sequence). CDR3 in DNA: TGTGCTAGCAGTTTTTCGCCAGCGGTGGGGGAGACCCAGTACTTC. Amino acid sequence: CASSFSPAVGETQYF.

J is TRBJ2-3 and V is TRBV30, with D unresolved. The length of the CDR3 is 14 residues. The germline CDR1 and CDR2 sequences are GTSNPN and SVGIG (reference sequence). Trimming took 0 bases from V and 5 from J, leaving 12 bases between them. The DNA for the CDR3 is TGTGCCTGGAGTGTACTCGTTGCGAAAGATACGCAGTATTTT. Amino acids: CAWSVLVAKDTQYF.

This sequence joins TRBV2 and TRBJ2-3; 7 bases align to TRBD2. The CDR3 consists of 14 residues. J was trimmed by 2 bases and V by 6 bases; bases with no gene match: 5. Germline loops: CDR1 SNHLY, CDR2 FYNNEI. CDR3 protein: CASRGGGHTDTQYF. The CDR3 DNA follows: TGTGCCAGCAGGGGGGGAGGGCACACAGATACGCAGTATTTT.

The J gene is TRBJ2-5, the V gene TRBV11-2; a weak D match, TRBD1 (6 bases). CDR3 length: 13 amino acids. From germline, CDR1 is SGHAT and CDR2 FQNNGV. V was cut by 4 bases and J by 7 bases, with 13 bases left in between. The CDR3 DNA reads as TGTGCCAGCAGCTCCGGTCTAGGGGGGACCCAGTACTTC. Its protein is CASSSGLGGTQYF. Based on the CDR3 plus reference TRBV11-2 and TRBJ2-5, the full variable domain is EAGVAQSPRYKIIEKRQSVAFWCNPISGHATLYWYQQILGQGPKLLIQFQNNGVVDDSQLPKDRFSAERLKGVDSTLKIQPAKLEDSAVYLCASSSGLGGTQYFGPGTRLLVL.

In this sample, this clone turned up once. This sequence joins TRBV5-1 and TRBJ2-7; no definite D call. Germline V gene sequence: CDR1 SGHRS, CDR2 YFSETQ. This CDR3 spans 11 amino acids. The V end lost 2 bases, the J end lost 4 bases, and 4 bases lay between the germline ends. The CDR3 protein is CASSFTYEQYF. CDR3 in DNA: TGCGCCAGCAGCTTTACGTACGAGCAGTACTTC.

The J gene is TRBJ2-7, the V gene TRBV28, with 8 bases lining up with TRBD1. This CDR3 has 14 residues. Unmatched junction bases numbered 6, after V lost 5 bases and J lost 3 bases. The germline V gene encodes CDR1 MDHEN and CDR2 SYDVKM. The CDR3 spells CASSPWTGIYEQYF. The CDR3 bases are TGTGCCAGCAGTCCCTGGACAGGGATCTACGAGCAGTACTTC.

The chain is built from TRBV19 and TRBJ1-5; 11 bases match TRBD1. The germline V gene encodes CDR1 LNHDA and CDR2 SQIVND (reference sequence). The CDR3 loop spans 15 amino acids. With V trimmed by 4 bases and J by 2 bases, 1 base remained unmatched. This CDR3 reads CASSRGQGGNQPQHF. CDR3 DNA: TGTGCCAGTAGTAGGGGACAGGGGGGCAATCAGCCCCAGCATTTT.

The chain has TRBV6-6 and TRBJ2-7, with 8 bases fitting TRBD2. This CDR3 is 13 amino acids long. The germline gives CDR1 MNHNY, CDR2 SVGAGI (reference sequence). V was clipped by 8 bases and J by 2 bases; unmatched bases: 5. The CDR3 nucleotides read TGTGCCAGCGCCCTAGCGGGTACCTACGAGCAGTACTTC. Amino acid sequence: CASALAGTYEQYF.

Only one count was recorded for this clone. The chain combines TRBV7-6 with TRBJ1-5; perhaps TRBD1 as D (6 bases). V dropped 5 bases and J dropped 5 bases, with 13 bases sitting between them. Germline V lookup: CDR1 SGHVS, CDR2 FNYEAQ. The CDR3 spans 14 residues. The CDR3 DNA is TGTGCCAGCAGCGCCCTGACAGGAGATCAGCCCCAGCATTTT. Its translation is CASSALTGDQPQHF.

This clone turned up a few times. The gene calls are TRBV7-9 and TRBJ1-2; TRBD1 matches 9 bases. In germline, CDR1 is SEHNR, CDR2 FQNEAQ (reference sequence). The V gene end was trimmed by 5 bases and the J gene end by 8 bases; junction bases not matched to a gene: 9. CDR3 length: 14 residues. DNA of the CDR3: TGTGCCAGCAGCCCAAACTGGGACAGGGAGGGCTACACCTTC. Translating it yields CASSPNWDREGYTF. The full variable domain, completed using reference TRBV7-9 and TRBJ1-2, is DTGVSQNPRHKITKRGQNVTFRCDPISEHNRLYWYRQTLGQGPEFLTYFQNEAQLEKSRLLSDRFSAERPKGSFSTLEIQRTEQGDSAMYLCASSPNWDREGYTFGSGTRLTVV.

In its sample, this clone was seen once. The chain links TRBV5-6 to TRBJ2-2, with unresolved D. Germline lookup yields CDR1 SGHDT and CDR2 YYEEEE. The CDR3 spans 12 residues. V lost 4 bases and J 6 bases, leaving 7 bases between the germline ends. DNA for the CDR3: TGTGCCAGCAGCGCTCCGTCCGGGGAGCTGTTTTTT. Its protein product is CASSAPSGELFF.

J is TRBJ2-2 and V is TRBV7-3, with D possibly TRBD1 on 6 matching bases. The germline V gene encodes CDR1 SGHTA and CDR2 FQGTGA. With 5 bases removed from V and 7 bases from J, the gap between germline ends came to 14 bases. The CDR3 runs 14 residues. For the CDR3, the DNA is TGTGCCAGCAGCACCTCACAGGGTTTCGGGGAGCTGTTTTTT. It translates to CASSTSQGFGELFF.

The V gene is TRBV18, the J gene TRBJ1-3; TRBD1 is a possible D gene (6 bases). Per the germline V gene, CDR1 is KGHSH and CDR2 is LQKENI. This CDR3 contains 14 residues. V was pared by 5 bases and J by 0 bases, with 8 bases between. The CDR3 spells CASSRQDSGNTIYF. For the CDR3, the DNA is TGTGCCAGCTCAAGACAGGACTCTGGAAACACCATATATTTT.

The chain uses TRBV30 and TRBJ1-5, with TRBD1 matching 9 bases. V dropped 5 bases and J dropped 3; count of bases not matched to a gene: 8. The length of the CDR3 is 15 residues. Germline V gives CDR1 GTSNPN, CDR2 SVGIG (reference sequence). The CDR3 bases are TGTGCCTGGCGACCGGGACAGGGTTACAATCAGCCCCAGCATTTT. It translates to CAWRPGQGYNQPQHF.

The chain recombines TRBV25-1 with TRBJ2-5; TRBD2 agrees at 8 bases. The germline V gene has CDR1 MGHDK and CDR2 SYGVNS. V dropped 7 bases and J dropped 0; count of bases not matched to a gene: 7. The CDR3 consists of 15 residues. The DNA for the CDR3 is TGTGCCAGCAATCGAGCGGGAGTGGACCAAGAGACCCAGTACTTC. Encoded protein: CASNRAGVDQETQYF.

The rearrangement links TRBV7-9 to TRBJ2-3, with 11 bases aligning to TRBD2. The J segment lost 2 bases and the V segment lost 0 bases, leaving 4 bases of the junction unmatched. In germline, CDR1 is SEHNR, CDR2 FQNEAQ (reference sequence). The CDR3 is made up of 17 amino acids. The CDR3 is CASSLAGTSGPTDTQYF. The CDR3 bases are TGTGCCAGCAGCTTAGCTGGGACTAGCGGTCCCACAGATACGCAGTATTTT.

The chain uses TRBV5-5 and TRBJ2-2; 9 nucleotides agree with TRBD1. The CDR3 consists of 16 residues. Trimming at V came to 4 bases and at J to 5 bases, leaving 9 bases not matched to a gene. CDR1 SGHKS and CDR2 YYEKEE come from the germline V gene (reference sequence). The CDR3, as DNA: TGTGCCAGCAGCCCCCCGGGACAGGGAAAGACCGGGGAGCTGTTTTTT. Its translation is CASSPPGQGKTGELFF.

The table lists this clone with a count of one. This chain joins TRBV7-3 and TRBJ2-7; D not resolved. The CDR3 has 13 amino acids. Trimming left V 1 base short and J 2 bases short, with 6 bases between. From germline, CDR1 is SGHTA and CDR2 FQGTGA. For the CDR3, the DNA is TGTGCCAGCAGCTTAAAACCTGCCTACGAGCAGTACTTC. This gives the protein CASSLKPAYEQYF.

The CDR3, as DNA: TGTGCCAGCAGCTTCGAGAGGACAGGGTGGACCGGGGAGCTGTTTTTT. This translates into CASSFERTGWTGELFF. This chain connects TRBV11-3 to TRBJ2-2, with TRBD1 matching over 8 bases. Germline V gives CDR1 SGHNT, CDR2 YENEEA. CDR3 length: 16 residues. Trimming removed 3 bases from V and 5 bases from J; junction bases left unmatched: 8.

The chain uses TRBV27 and TRBJ1-6; D is unclear. V was clipped by 5 bases and J by 7 bases, with 12 bases between them. Germline V CDR1 and CDR2: MNHEY, SMNVEV (reference sequence). The CDR3 covers 14 residues. CDR3 protein: CASSPQTSNSPLHF. For the CDR3, the DNA is TGTGCCAGCAGTCCCCAGACCTCGAATTCACCCCTCCACTTT.

Comments on this clone: The junction differs from germline at one of its ends, possibly a read error. This sequence joins TRBV28 and TRBJ2-7; 7 nucleotides line up with TRBD1. This CDR3 contains 12 residues. The germline CDR1 and CDR2 sequences are MDHEN and SYDVKM. The CDR3: CASSLVGDSLGF. CDR3 nucleotides: TGTGCCAGCAGTTTAGTAGGGGACAGCCTCGGGTTC.

V usage is TRBV27 and J usage is TRBJ2-2; perhaps TRBD2 as D (5 bases). The CDR3 totals 14 residues. Germline CDR1 is MNHEY and CDR2 is SMNVEV (reference sequence). The V and J ends lost 2 bases and 6 bases respectively, with 10 bases between them. The CDR3: CASSLTRDPGELFF. CDR3 sequence (DNA): TGTGCCAGCAGTTTAACTAGAGATCCCGGGGAGCTGTTTTTT.

The rearrangement links TRBV27 to TRBJ2-7; tentatively, D is TRBD1 or TRBD2 (5 bases each). This CDR3 has 15 residues. The germline V and J ends were trimmed by 5 bases and 4 bases, with 18 bases remaining between them. Germline V gene sequence: CDR1 MNHEY, CDR2 SMNVEV (reference sequence). The CDR3 DNA reads as TGTGCCAGCAGTCCTGAGTCCAGGGAGTCTTACGAGCAGTACTTC. Translated, it gives CASSPESRESYEQYF.